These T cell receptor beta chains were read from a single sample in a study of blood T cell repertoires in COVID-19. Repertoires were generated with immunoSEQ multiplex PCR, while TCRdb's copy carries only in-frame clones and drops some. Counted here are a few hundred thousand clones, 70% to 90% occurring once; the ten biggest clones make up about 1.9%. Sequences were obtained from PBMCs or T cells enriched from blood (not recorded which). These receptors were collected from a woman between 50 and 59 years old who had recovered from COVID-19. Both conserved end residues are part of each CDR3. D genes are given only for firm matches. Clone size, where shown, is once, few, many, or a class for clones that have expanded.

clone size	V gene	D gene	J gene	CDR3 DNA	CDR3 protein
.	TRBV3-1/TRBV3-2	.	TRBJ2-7	TGTGCCAGCGGACAACTCTACGAGCAGTACTTC	CASGQLYEQYF
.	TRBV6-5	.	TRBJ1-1	TGTGCCAGCATTTTTGGGGGGAGTAACACTGAAGCTTTCTTT	CASIFGGSNTEAFF
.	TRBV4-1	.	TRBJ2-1	TGCGCCAGCAGCCAACCCAAGCGAGGGGGACTAAATGAGCAGTTCTTC	CASSQPKRGGLNEQFF
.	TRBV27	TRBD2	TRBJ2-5	TGTGCCAGCAGTCCTTTCCGGGGACTAGCGGGACTCGTAGAGGAGACCCAGTACTTC	CASSPFRGLAGLVEETQYF
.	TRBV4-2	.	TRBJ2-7	TGTGCCAGCAGCCAAGAAGGATCAGGGATATACTACGAGCAGTACTTC	CASSQEGSGIYYEQYF
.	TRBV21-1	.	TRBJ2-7	TGTGCCAGCAGGCACGGGAGCTCCTACGAGCAGTACTTC	CASRHGSSYEQYF
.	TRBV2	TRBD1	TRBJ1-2	TGTGCCAGCAGTGGCCGGACAGGGCGGATGTACGCGGGCTACACCTTC	CASSGRTGRMYAGYTF
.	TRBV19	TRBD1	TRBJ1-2	TGTGCCAGTAGTACGACAGGGAAGGAGTACTATGGCTACACCTTC	CASSTTGKEYYGYTF
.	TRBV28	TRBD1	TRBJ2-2	TGTGCCAGCAGGGAACCCTCCGGGACAGGGGGCACCGGGGAGCTGTTTTTT	CASREPSGTGGTGELFF
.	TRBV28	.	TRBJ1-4	TGTGCCAGCACCGTCGGGGGGGGTTATGAAAAACTGTTTTTT	CASTVGGGYEKLFF
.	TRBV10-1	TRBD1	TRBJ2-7	TGCGCCAGCAGTGCCGGGACAGGGAAGAGCGAGCAGTACTTC	CASSAGTGKSEQYF
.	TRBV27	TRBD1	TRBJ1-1	TGTGCCAGCAGTTGGACAGGGGGAAGCACTGAAGCTTTCTTT	CASSWTGGSTEAFF
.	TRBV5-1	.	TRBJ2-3	TGCGCCAGCAGCCCACCGACAGCAGCCAGCACAGATACGCAGTATTTT	CASSPPTAASTDTQYF
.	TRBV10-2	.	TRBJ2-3	TGCGCCAGCAGTCGGGACTTGTTAGGAGATACGCAGTATTTT	CASSRDLLGDTQYF
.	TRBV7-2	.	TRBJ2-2	TGTGCCAGCAGCTTGCCTATGGGGCCCCGAACCGGGGAGCTGTTTTTT	CASSLPMGPRTGELFF
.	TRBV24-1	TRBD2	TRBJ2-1	TGTGCCACCAGTGACCCCCGGGGGGGGGTGAATGAGCAGTTCTTC	CATSDPRGGVNEQFF
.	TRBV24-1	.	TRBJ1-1	TGTGCCACCAGTGACGGAGGATTTGAAGCTTTCTTT	CATSDGGFEAFF
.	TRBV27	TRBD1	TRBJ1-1	TGTGCCAGCAGTTTCCGTGACAGGGGGAACACTGAAGCTTTCTTT	CASSFRDRGNTEAFF
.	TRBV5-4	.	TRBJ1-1	TGTGCCAGCAGCAGTACAGGCGAAGCTTTCTTT	CASSSTGEAFF
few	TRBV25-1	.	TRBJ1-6	TGTGCCAGCAGTGGCAGGACAACTTATAATTCACCCCTCCACTTT	CASSGRTTYNSPLHF
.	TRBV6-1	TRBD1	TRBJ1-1	TGTGCCAGCAGTGATTACAGGGGGCGAGTCACTGAAGCTTTCTTT	CASSDYRGRVTEAFF
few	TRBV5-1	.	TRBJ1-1	TGCGCCAGCAGCACGACGGGTTCGAACACTGAAGCTTTCTTT	CASSTTGSNTEAFF
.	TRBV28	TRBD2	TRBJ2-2	TGTGCCTGCGGGAGAGTCACCGGGGAGCTGTTTTTT	CACGRVTGELFF
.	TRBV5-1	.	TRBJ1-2	TGCGCCAGCAGGGACCCAGGGATTGGCTACACCTTC	CASRDPGIGYTF
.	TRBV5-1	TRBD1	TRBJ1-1	TGCGCCAGCAGCCAGGGGGGTGAAGCTTTCTTT	CASSQGGEAFF
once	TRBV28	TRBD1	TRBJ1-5	TGTGCCAGCAGCTACGGGACAGGGCTTTTGGGCAATCAGCCCCAGCATTTT	CASSYGTGLLGNQPQHF
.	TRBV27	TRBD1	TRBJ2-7	TGTGCCAGCAGTCCCCACCGACAGGGGAGCTTGTACGAGCAGTACTTC	CASSPHRQGSLYEQYF
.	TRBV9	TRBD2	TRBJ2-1	TGTGCCAGCAGCTTTAGACTAGCGGGTAACAATGAGCAGTTCTTC	CASSFRLAGNNEQFF
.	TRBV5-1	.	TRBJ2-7	TGCGCCAGCAGCCCGCGGGAAGGGGCCACCTACGAGCAGTACTTC	CASSPREGATYEQYF
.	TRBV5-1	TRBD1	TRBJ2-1	TGCGCCAGCAGCGACCAGGGACAGGGGGCGTACAATGAGCAGTTCTTC	CASSDQGQGAYNEQFF
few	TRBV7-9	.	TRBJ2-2	TGTGCCAGCAGCCTGGCAACCGGACTCAACACCGGGGAGCTGTTTTTT	CASSLATGLNTGELFF
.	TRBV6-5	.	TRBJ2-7	TGTGCCAGCAGTTACTCGGGGGAGGCCTACGAGCAGTACTTC	CASSYSGEAYEQYF
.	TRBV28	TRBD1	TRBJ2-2	TGTGCCAGCAGCACCTCAGGACAGGGCCCGAACACCGGGGAGCTGTTTTTT	CASSTSGQGPNTGELFF
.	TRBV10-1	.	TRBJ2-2	TGCGCCAGCAGTACAGGGTCGGTCACCGGGGAGCTGTTTTTT	CASSTGSVTGELFF
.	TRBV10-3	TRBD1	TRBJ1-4	TGTGCCATCAGTGAGTCTGTGGGACAGGGGGCAGCTAATGAAAAACTGTTTTTT	CAISESVGQGAANEKLFF
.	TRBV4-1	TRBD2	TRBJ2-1	TGCGCCAGCAGCCTTCACCCGGGACTAGCGGGCGATGAGCAGTTCTTC	CASSLHPGLAGDEQFF
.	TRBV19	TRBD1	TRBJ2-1	TGTGCCAGTAGTACGGGACAGGGGGCCTACAATGAGCAGTTCTTC	CASSTGQGAYNEQFF
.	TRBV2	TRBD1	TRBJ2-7	TGTGCCAGCAGGCAACAGGGACAGGGCTACGAGCAGTACTTC	CASRQQGQGYEQYF
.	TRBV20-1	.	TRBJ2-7	TGCAGTGCTAAGGGAGTCTACGAGCAGTACTTC	CSAKGVYEQYF
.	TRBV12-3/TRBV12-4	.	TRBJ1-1	TGTGCCAGCAGCCGACTGGCTGAAGCTTTCTTT	CASSRLAEAFF
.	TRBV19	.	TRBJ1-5	TGTGCCAGTAGTTCTGACAGGAATCAGCCCCAGCATTTT	CASSSDRNQPQHF
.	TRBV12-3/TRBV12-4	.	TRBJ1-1	TGTGCCAGCAGACCCCAGGTGAACACTGAAGCTTTCTTT	CASRPQVNTEAFF
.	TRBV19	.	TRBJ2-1	TGTGCCAGTACTAACTACAATGAGCAGTTCTTC	CASTNYNEQFF
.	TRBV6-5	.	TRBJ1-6	TGTGCCAGCAGCTCCACAGGGTATAATTCACCCCTCCACTTT	CASSSTGYNSPLHF
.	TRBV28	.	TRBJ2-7	TGTGCCAGCAGGCCACAGGGCATCGACGAGCAGTACTTC	CASRPQGIDEQYF
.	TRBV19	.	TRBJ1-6	TGTGCCAGTATGCCGGGACAAGGACGAAATTCACCCCTCCACTTT	CASMPGQGRNSPLHF
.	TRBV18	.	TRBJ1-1	TGTGCCAGCTCACGACAGGCTTTGAACACTGAAGCTTTCTTT	CASSRQALNTEAFF
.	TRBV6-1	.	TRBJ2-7	TGTGCCAGCAGTGAAGCGCGGGGACAGATGAGCTCCTACGAGCAGTACTTC	CASSEARGQMSSYEQYF
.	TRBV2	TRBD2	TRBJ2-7	TGTGCCAGCAGACTAGCGGAGGTATCCTACGAGCAGTACTTC	CASRLAEVSYEQYF
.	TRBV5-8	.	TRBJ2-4	TGTGCCAGCAGCTTTCGAAACATTCAGTACTTC	CASSFRNIQYF
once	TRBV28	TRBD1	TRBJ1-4	TGTGCCAGCAGTTTGTTCGGACAGGGGGCCGATAATGAAAAACTGTTTTTT	CASSLFGQGADNEKLFF
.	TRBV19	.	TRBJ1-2	TGTGCCAGTACCTCCCCGGGAAGGGCCTTTCGGGGCTACACCTTC	CASTSPGRAFRGYTF
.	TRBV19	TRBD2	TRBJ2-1	TGTGCCAGTAGTATTACGGGAGGACCGAATGGTGAGCAGTTCTTC	CASSITGGPNGEQFF